This T cell receptor (beta chain) was retrieved from a study of blood T cell repertoires in COVID-19 (dated by TCRdb to about 2020). General notes on the study: Samples covering the acute and convalescent phases of COVID-19 were provided by collaborators in the United States, Italy and Spain. The samples were drawn from the first 160 participants of the ongoing ImmuneRACE study and from some 1,300 subjects provided by 6 global collaborators. Nearly every sample came with metadata listing a de-identified subject ID, COVID-19 status, age in years and sex. The repertoires were released in a freely available public database intended as a resource for research on the immune response to SARS-CoV-2. Deeply sampled blood TCRbeta repertoires from subjects exposed to, actively infected with, or recovered from COVID-19 were included in the dataset. The prospective study material was composed of cDNA or gDNA derived from T cells, B-cell-depleted T cells, or PBMCs. Where available, HLA class I and class II types were taken from metadata supplied by the sample provider and were not determined by assay-based typing.

V and J are trimmed by 3 bases and 4 bases, and the gene matches miss 9 bases of the junction. The CDR3 spans 15 residues, from the cysteine through the phenylalanine. Of all the DNA, just the CDR3 is kept, 45 bases in frame from base 1. CDR1 and CDR2, looked up from the germline V gene, are SNHLY and FYNNEI. What the work shows at the level of the full study, not this receptor alone: The quantity of clinical and demographic metadata differed by source and by participant and was supplied without curation.

TCRbeta CDR3 regions were amplified from genomic DNA using the immunoSEQ Assay, a bias-controlled multiplex PCR. In the original analysis: The number of nucleated cells in each sample was estimated from the amplification of reference gene primers within the assay. To quantify the absolute abundance of each unique TCRbeta CDR3 rearrangement, sequence reads were collapsed and filtered. For each sample, productive Simpson clonality was calculated by taking the square root of Simpson's diversity index across productive rearrangements. As stored in TCRdb, this immuneACCESS dataset retains in-frame rearrangements with V and J assigned. A fraction of the clones does not appear; measured against another copy, unresolved V genes explain less than half of the discrepancy, and the remainder lacks a known reason. The DNA was the basis for D and trimming; V, J and clone size are from that table. Across this sample there are around 130,000 clones, with around 81% seen only once. The ten largest clonotypes hold roughly 9% of the sample.

Concerning this clone itself: It lacks a known antigen. Qualities for individual bases were not recorded, and no much larger clone is one base off.

Each collaborating institution followed its own protocols to collect whole blood in K2EDTA tubes. Collaborator samples were shipped for TCRbeta analysis as frozen whole blood, isolated PBMCs, or DNA extracted from either sample type. Sequencing was done on a sample of peripheral blood. The chain is made from TRBV2 and TRBJ2-7; TRBD1 lines up with 7 middle nucleotides. This TCR derives from a man aged 40-55 years with active or convalescent COVID-19. The DNA reads TGTGCCAGCAGTGAGGGTGGAAGGGGGCGGTACGAGCAGTACTTC. Its amino acids are CASSEGGRGRYEQYF.